These 5 T cell receptor beta chains share one sample of origin, sequenced in a study of cytomegalovirus exposure and HLA in healthy donors. Repertoires were generated with immunoSEQ multiplex PCR, while TCRdb's copy carries only in-frame clones and drops some. Among over 110,000 clones, around 87% were seen once, and the ten largest hold under 9%. The sample comprised PBMCs. These receptors all stem from a man between 18 and 35 years old in good health and CMV-seropositive.

CDR3 nucleotide sequence: TGTGCCAGCTCACCAGGCGGGGGTGTTCACGAGCAGTACTTC. Its translation: CASSPGGGVHEQYF. The chain couples TRBV18 to TRBJ2-7; 7 nucleotides match TRBD2. The CDR3 totals 14 residues. The V and J ends lost 2 bases and 5 bases, in that order; junction bases with no gene match: 6. Germline assignment: CDR1 KGHSH and CDR2 LQKENI.

This chain connects TRBV2 to TRBJ1-5; D is undetermined. The length of the CDR3 is 16 residues. The germline CDR1 and CDR2 sequences are SNHLY and FYNNEI. V was cut by 4 bases and J by 2 bases, with 15 bases left in between. DNA of the CDR3: TGTGCCAGCAGTGTAGAATTTTCGATAGGCAATCAGCCCCAGCATTTT. This encodes CASSVEFSIGNQPQHF.

The chain recombines TRBV2 with TRBJ1-5; the D is unclear. V dropped 2 bases and J dropped 9 bases, with 11 bases sitting between them. This CDR3 region has 13 residues. Germline CDR1 is SNHLY and CDR2 is FYNNEI. Written as DNA, the CDR3 is TGTGCCAGCAGTGAAAACCGGGATTTGCCCCAGCATTTT. Translation gives CASSENRDLPQHF.

V and J are TRBV5-1 and TRBJ2-2; possibly TRBD2 for D (7 bases). V lost 4 bases and J 4 bases, leaving 14 bases between the germline ends. The CDR3 totals 15 residues. Germline-derived CDR1 and CDR2 are SGHRS and YFSETQ. The CDR3 is CASSRKGEGTGELFF. The CDR3 DNA is TGCGCCAGCAGCCGGAAGGGGGAGGGCACCGGGGAGCTGTTTTTT.

This chain links TRBV2 with TRBJ2-5; D might be TRBD1 (6 bases). Germline lookup yields CDR1 SNHLY and CDR2 FYNNEI. There are 13 residues in the CDR3. V lost 6 bases and J 2 bases, leaving 10 bases between the germline ends. The CDR3 protein is CASRGQPQETQYF. The CDR3 coding sequence is TGTGCCAGCAGGGGACAACCTCAAGAGACCCAGTACTTC.